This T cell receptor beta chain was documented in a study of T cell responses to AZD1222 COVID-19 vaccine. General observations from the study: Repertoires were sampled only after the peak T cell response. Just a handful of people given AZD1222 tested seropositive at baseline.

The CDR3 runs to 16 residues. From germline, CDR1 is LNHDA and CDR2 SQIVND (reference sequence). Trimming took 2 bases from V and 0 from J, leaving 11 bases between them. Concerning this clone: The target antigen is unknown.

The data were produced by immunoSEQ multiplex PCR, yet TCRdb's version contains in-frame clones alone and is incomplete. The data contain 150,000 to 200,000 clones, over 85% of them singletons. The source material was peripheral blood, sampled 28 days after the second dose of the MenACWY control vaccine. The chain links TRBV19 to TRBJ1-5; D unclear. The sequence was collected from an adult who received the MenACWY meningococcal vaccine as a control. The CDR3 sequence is CASSIKGFYSNQPQHF. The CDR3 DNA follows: TGTGCCAGTAGTATAAAGGGATTCTATAGCAATCAGCCCCAGCATTTT.